What follows are 12 T cell receptor beta chains derived from one specimen sequenced in a study of blood T cell repertoires in COVID-19. TCRdb's table, derived via immunoSEQ multiplex PCR, lists solely in-frame clones and lacks some. The data hold around 160,000 clones, with about four fifths observed a single time. Specimen: peripheral blood. Receptors originate from a human donor with acute or convalescent COVID-19. The donor label of this sample is uncertain.

V usage is TRBV5-4 and J usage is TRBJ2-7, with 9 bases identical to TRBD1. The germline CDR1 and CDR2 sequences are SGHNT and YYREEE (reference sequence). V lost 4 bases, J lost 1 base, and 3 bases stayed unmatched. This CDR3 contains 14 residues. CDR3 sequence: CASSLDRGSYEQYF. The CDR3 DNA reads TGTGCCAGCAGCCTGGACAGGGGATCCTACGAGCAGTACTTC.

The chain joins TRBV20-1 to TRBJ1-1; 7 nucleotides align to TRBD1. The germline CDR1 and CDR2 sequences are DFQATT and SNEGSKA (reference sequence). V shed 3 bases, J shed 1 base, and the junction held 2 bases outside the gene matches. The CDR3 runs 13 residues. The CDR3 DNA follows: TGCAGTGCTAGTCAGGGGGGGAACACTGAAGCTTTCTTT. Translating gives CSASQGGNTEAFF.

This chain uses TRBV7-9 with TRBJ1-2; perhaps TRBD1 as D (6 bases). The length of the CDR3 is 15 residues. The germline V gene has CDR1 SEHNR and CDR2 FQNEAQ (reference sequence). Trimming stripped 3 bases from V and 6 bases from J, with 17 bases between. The CDR3: CASSLVEFAGDGYTF. CDR3 coding DNA: TGTGCCAGCAGCTTGGTTGAATTCGCAGGGGATGGCTACACCTTC.

The chain is built from TRBV5-8 and TRBJ1-1, with unresolved D. Trimming took 4 bases from V and 3 from J, leaving 13 bases between them. Germline V gives CDR1 SGHTS, CDR2 YDEGEE. The CDR3 length is 14 residues. DNA for the CDR3: TGTGCCAGCAGCGGGGTGGGGAGCTACACTGAAGCTTTCTTT. Translation gives CASSGVGSYTEAFF.

J is TRBJ2-1 and V is TRBV24-1; a possible D gene is TRBD2 (5 bases). V was clipped by 2 bases and J by 8 bases, with 9 bases between them. This CDR3 has 13 amino acids. Per germline, CDR1 KGHDR and CDR2 SFDVKD. In DNA form, the CDR3 reads TGTGCCACCAGTGATTCTAGTAGCGATGAGCAGTTCTTC. This gives the protein CATSDSSSDEQFF.

The chain has TRBV24-1 and TRBJ1-2, with D unresolved. Trimming pared 6 bases from V and 4 bases from J, leaving 11 bases between. The CDR3 extends over 13 amino acids. Germline CDR1 KGHDR, CDR2 SFDVKD. The CDR3 sequence: CATSRAGGYGYTF. The CDR3 nucleotides read TGTGCCACCAGTCGTGCGGGTGGCTATGGCTACACCTTC.

The rearrangement links TRBV10-3 to TRBJ2-2, with a possible D match to TRBD2 (5 bases). V lost 8 bases, J lost 2 bases, and 15 bases lay in between. The germline CDR1 and CDR2 sequences are ENHRY and SYGVKD. CDR3 length: 15 amino acids. CDR3 sequence reads: CAISDSSPNTGELFF. The DNA of the CDR3 is TGTGCCATCTCGGACTCCAGCCCCAACACCGGGGAGCTGTTTTTT.

This clone was detected once. The chain is built from TRBV7-3 and TRBJ1-1, with no clear D. The CDR3 extends over 15 amino acids. Germline V gene lookup returns CDR1 SGHTA and CDR2 FQGTGA. With 0 bases removed from V and 7 bases from J, the gap between germline ends came to 15 bases. CDR3 in amino acids: CASSLTPSGWGEAFF. CDR3 DNA: TGTGCCAGCAGCTTAACCCCGTCGGGATGGGGTGAAGCTTTCTTT.

The chain employs TRBV24-1 and TRBJ1-5, with TRBD1 identical over 9 bases. Per the germline V gene, CDR1 is KGHDR and CDR2 is SFDVKD. This CDR3 has 13 residues. Trimming cost V 9 bases and J 7 bases; bases outside gene matches: 6. The DNA for the CDR3 is TGTGCCACCGCCGACAGGGGGAAACAGCCCCAGCATTTT. Translation: CATADRGKQPQHF.

This clone was seen a handful of times. The V call is TRBV9, the J call TRBJ1-1; D unresolved. CDR1 and CDR2 (germline): SGDLS, YYNGEE. The CDR3 is 14 amino acids. Trimming stripped 4 bases from V and 6 bases from J, with 16 bases between. CDR3 nucleotides: TGTGCCAGCAGCCCCCTGAGCCTAGCGGCTGAAGCTTTCTTT. It specifies CASSPLSLAAEAFF.

The chain has TRBV19 and TRBJ1-5, with TRBD1 matching over 8 bases. The CDR3 totals 13 residues. Germline CDR1 and CDR2: LNHDA and SQIVND (reference sequence). V was pared by 8 bases and J by 4 bases, with 4 bases of the junction left unmatched. CDR3 region: CASSGTGNQPQHF. The CDR3 nucleotides read TGTGCCAGTTCCGGGACAGGTAATCAGCCCCAGCATTTT.

This clone appeared once. This chain uses TRBV29-1 with TRBJ1-1, with D hard to call. V gave up 3 bases and J gave up 1 base, with 6 bases separating them. CDR1 SQVTM and CDR2 ANQGSEA come from the germline V gene. This CDR3 comprises 12 residues. The CDR3 loop reads CSVDTPNTEAFF. The CDR3 region has the DNA TGCAGCGTTGACACACCGAACACTGAAGCTTTCTTT.